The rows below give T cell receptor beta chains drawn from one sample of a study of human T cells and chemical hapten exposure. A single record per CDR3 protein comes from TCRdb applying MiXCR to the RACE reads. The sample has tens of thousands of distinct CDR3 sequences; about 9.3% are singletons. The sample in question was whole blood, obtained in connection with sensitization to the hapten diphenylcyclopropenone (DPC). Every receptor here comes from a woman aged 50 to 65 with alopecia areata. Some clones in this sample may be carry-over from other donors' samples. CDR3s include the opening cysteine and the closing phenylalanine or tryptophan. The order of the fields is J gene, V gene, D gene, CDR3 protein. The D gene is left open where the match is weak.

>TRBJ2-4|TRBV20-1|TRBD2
CSARIAGAKNIQYF
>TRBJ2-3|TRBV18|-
CASSPVTLAGVGTDTQYF
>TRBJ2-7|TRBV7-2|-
CASSLGSLRSYEQYF
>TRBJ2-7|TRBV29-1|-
CSVGAGVYEQYF
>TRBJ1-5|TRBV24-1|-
CATSDSFGGEDQPQHF
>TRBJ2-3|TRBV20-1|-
CSAPGHWGSTDTQYF
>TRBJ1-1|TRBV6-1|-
CASSNEVMNTEAFF
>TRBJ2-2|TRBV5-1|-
CASSPGTAELFF
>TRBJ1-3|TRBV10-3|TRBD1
CAISDIQGAGNTIYF
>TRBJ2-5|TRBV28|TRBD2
CASSSGGARETQYF